The clone carrying this T cell receptor (delta chain) is medium-sized (0.01 to 0.1%) in the sample. Primers for all 8 TRDV and 4 TRDJ genes amplified genomic DNA in 32-plex. Adapter PCR followed 3 to 4 barcoding PCR cycles that attached a 12-nucleotide UMI. TCRdb reanalysed the multiplex PCR reads with CATT. The repertoire has 710 or so delta-chain clones, 4% to 5.5% of them found once; the top ten carry about three quarters. The entry originates in a study of DNA immune sequencing with unique molecular identifiers. The CDR3 has 18 residues. V was clipped by 3 bases and J by 2 bases; unmatched bases: 15. The V gene's germline CDR1 is GEAIGNYY and CDR2 EKD.

The sequence was collected from a human donor in good health. The source material was gamma-delta T cells from PBMCs. The J gene is TRDJ1, the V gene TRDV2, with 9 bases fitting TRDD3. The CDR3 region has the DNA TGTGCCTGTGACGCTGTACTGGGGGACCATTTTACTACCGATAAACTCATCTTT. As protein: CACDAVLGDHFTTDKLIF.